This T cell receptor (beta chain) is from a study of blood T cell repertoires in COVID-19 (dated by TCRdb to about 2020). In terms of the full investigation: The collaborator samples originated in the United States, Italy and Spain and spanned the acute and convalescent phases of COVID-19. Deeply sampled blood TCRbeta repertoires from subjects exposed to, actively infected with, or recovered from COVID-19 were included in the dataset. A de-identified subject ID, COVID-19 status, age in years and sex were almost always included in the sample metadata. The prospective study material was composed of cDNA or gDNA derived from T cells, B-cell-depleted T cells, or PBMCs. The samples were drawn from the first 160 participants of the ongoing ImmuneRACE study and from 1,254 subjects provided by 6 global collaborators. Where available, HLA class I and class II types were obtained from metadata supplied by the sample provider rather than from assay-based typing. The repertoires were made available in a free public database intended to serve as a resource for research on the immune response to SARS-CoV-2. Study-wide conclusions, independent of this receptor: Clinical and demographic metadata were provided uncurated, with the amount varying by source and participant.

Of note for this clone: Its binding antigen is unknown. Per-base quality was not reported, and no clone a single base away is much larger than it.

The immunoSEQ Assay, a bias-controlled multiplex PCR, was used to amplify TCRbeta CDR3 regions from genomic DNA. Per the authors' processing: Nucleated cell counts per sample were estimated from amplification of reference gene primers within the assay. To quantify the absolute abundance of each unique TCRbeta CDR3 rearrangement, sequence reads were collapsed and filtered. For each sample, productive Simpson clonality was calculated by taking the square root of Simpson's diversity index across productive rearrangements. Drawn from immuneACCESS, this table holds only the in-frame rearrangements with V and J called that TCRdb kept. Clones are partly lost; checked studies trace under half to an unresolved V gene and leave the rest unexplained. V and J calls and clone size are copied from that table; D and trimming were computed from the DNA. The sample table lists some 160,000 clones, approximately 91% of them with a count of one. The ten largest make up 2% to 3% of the sample.

Each collaborating institution followed its own protocols to collect whole blood in K2EDTA tubes. Collaborator samples were shipped for TCRbeta analysis as frozen whole blood, isolated PBMCs, or DNA extracted from either sample type. CDR1 and CDR2 (LGHNA, YNFKEQ) derive from the germline V gene. V is reduced by 4 bases and J by 4 bases, leaving a spacing of 13 bases between them. The CDR3 holds 14 amino acids from the cysteine to the phenylalanine. Solely the CDR3 DNA is kept, with 42 bases framed from the first base. Recombination connected TRBV4-2 to TRBJ1-2, with TRBD1 tentatively as D gene (5 bases match). The sequencing sample was made of peripheral blood. This sequence was found in a man between 18 and 35 years old with acute or convalescent COVID-19. The nucleotides are TGTGCCAGCAGCCCTCAGGGAGGGAGCTATGGCTACACCTTC. This gives the protein CASSPQGGSYGYTF.